These T cell receptor beta chains were read from a single sample in a study of CD8+CD57+ T cells in acquired aplastic anemia. Each CDR3 protein gets one entry after TCRdb re-called the reads with MiXCR. Of roughly 500,000 distinct CDR3 sequences in the sample, approximately 33% were seen once. Material for sequencing was sorted CD4+, CD8+, or CD8+CD57+ T cells (not recorded which) from PBMCs. Receptors were obtained from a human donor with aplastic anemia. Each CDR3 is given with its conserved first and last residue. The D gene is left open where the match is weak. Only part of the rows carry a size: once, few, many, or a class if the clone is expanded.

CDR3 DNA,CDR3 protein,J gene,V gene,clone size,CDR3 length,D gene
TGTGCCAGCAGTAACGGGCGTGAGGGGAATTCACCCCTCCACTTT,CASSNGREGNSPLHF,TRBJ1-6,TRBV2,NA,15,NA
TGCGCCAGCAGCCAAGTACAGGGGATCGCTTACGAGCAGCACTTC,CASSQVQGIAYEQHF,TRBJ2-7,TRBV4-1,NA,15,TRBD1
TGTGCCAGCAGTGAAACGGGCTCTGGAAACACCATATATTTT,CASSETGSGNTIYF,TRBJ1-3,TRBV2,many,14,NA
TGTGCCAGCAGGCCACAGGGAGGTGGAAACACCATATATTTT,CASRPQGGGNTIYF,TRBJ1-3,TRBV10-3,few,14,NA
TGCGCCAGCAGCTCTGGGCTAGGCCACACCTTC,CASSSGLGHTF,TRBJ1-2,TRBV7-9,NA,11,NA
TGCAGTGCTAGAGATCGTCGGACAGGGGGAGAGACCCAGTACTTC,CSARDRRTGGETQYF,TRBJ2-5,TRBV20-1,NA,15,TRBD1
TGTGCCAGCAGCTCCACCGGGGATGAAAAACTGTTTTTT,CASSSTGDEKLFF,TRBJ1-4,TRBV6-1,NA,13,NA
TGCAGTGCTTGGCAACAGGGTAGCCACGAGCAGTACTTC,CSAWQQGSHEQYF,TRBJ2-7,TRBV20-1,NA,13,NA
TGTGCCACCAGCGCGATTACAGGGGGCTCAAAGGGAAGCAGAAACATTCAGTACTTC,CATSAITGGSKGSRNIQYF,TRBJ2-4,TRBV15,few,19,TRBD1
TGTGCCAGCAGTGAAAACAGGGGGGAAATCCCGCCGTATGGCTACACCTTC,CASSENRGEIPPYGYTF,TRBJ1-2,TRBV25-1,many,17,TRBD1
TGTGCCATCAGTGAGTCGGGGGTCGGCACTGAAGCTTTCTTT,CAISESGVGTEAFF,TRBJ1-1,TRBV10-3,many,14,NA
TGCAGTGCTACCGGGGTAGCGGGATTGCCCTACGAGCAGTACTTC,CSATGVAGLPYEQYF,TRBJ2-7,TRBV20-1,many,15,TRBD2
TGTGCCAGCAGCTTGCCAGGGGGCCTTGATGGCTACACCTTC,CASSLPGGLDGYTF,TRBJ1-2,TRBV7-9,few,14,TRBD1
TGTGCCAGCAGCTTAGTCGACCAAGGCTACACCTTC,CASSLVDQGYTF,TRBJ1-2,TRBV7-9,many,12,NA
TGTGCCACCAGCAGGCTCGGGACTTACAATGAGCAGTTCTTC,CATSRLGTYNEQFF,TRBJ2-1,TRBV15,many,14,NA
TGTGCCATCACTCCTGACAGGGGAGTTGGCTACACCTTC,CAITPDRGVGYTF,TRBJ1-2,TRBV10-3,many,13,TRBD1
TGCGCCAGCAGCTTGGAGGGGGCGGACTATGGCTACACCTTC,CASSLEGADYGYTF,TRBJ1-2,TRBV5-1,NA,14,TRBD1
TGCAGTGCTAGAGATCGTGGGACCCAGTACTTC,CSARDRGTQYF,TRBJ2-5,TRBV20-1,few,11,NA
TGCAGCGTTGAGAATAAGGACGGGACAGCCGGGGAGCTGTTTTTT,CSVENKDGTAGELFF,TRBJ2-2,TRBV29-1,once,15,TRBD1
TGTGCCAGCAGCGTAGGGTCCGTAGGAGGGAACACTGAAGCTTTCTTT,CASSVGSVGGNTEAFF,TRBJ1-1,TRBV9,few,16,NA
TGTGCCAGCAGACCCGGGACACCCGAGCAGTACTTC,CASRPGTPEQYF,TRBJ2-7,TRBV2,many,12,NA
TGTGCCAGCAGCTTCTCCGCGAGCTCCTACAATGAGCAGTTCTTC,CASSFSASSYNEQFF,TRBJ2-1,TRBV11-2,NA,15,NA
TGTGCCAGCAGCGTAGACGGGGGATCCTACAATGAGCAGTTCTTC,CASSVDGGSYNEQFF,TRBJ2-1,TRBV9,few,15,NA
TGTGCCAGCAGGCCACAGGGGGCGTCGGGGAACACTGAAGCTTTCTTT,CASRPQGASGNTEAFF,TRBJ1-1,TRBV2,NA,16,TRBD1
TGTGCCAGCAGTTTTTGGCTTGTGGATGAAGCTTTCTTT,CASSFWLVDEAFF,TRBJ1-1,TRBV12-3/TRBV12-4,few,13,NA
TGTGCCAGCAGGGTCCGGGACACTATATCCCCCTCATACGAGCAGTACTTC,CASRVRDTISPSYEQYF,TRBJ2-7,TRBV2,many,17,NA
TGTGCCAGCAGCCGAAGGATGGGGACAGCGAACACTGAAGCTTTCTTT,CASSRRMGTANTEAFF,TRBJ1-1,TRBV12-3/TRBV12-4,NA,16,TRBD1
TGCAGCGTTGAGGCTGCCGGGACCTACGAGCAGTACTTC,CSVEAAGTYEQYF,TRBJ2-7,TRBV29-1,many,13,NA
TGTGCCAGCAGTTACGAGAGGCTAGAGCAGTTCTTC,CASSYERLEQFF,TRBJ2-1,TRBV12-3/TRBV12-4,few,12,NA